Given below is one T cell receptor beta chain in context. The antigen is undetermined. The data were taken from a study of T-cell memory formation after mild COVID-19. This CDR3 is built from 13 residues. V lost 1 base and J lost 7, with 7 bases in between. Study-level results: For contracting clones, CD4+ ones sat mainly in CM and EM, CD8+ in EMRA.

TCRdb re-called the 5' RACE reads through MiXCR, storing one row per CDR3 protein. The sample lists about 57,000 distinct CDR3 sequences; 9% to 15% were seen once. The V call is TRBV12-3 or TRBV12-4, the J call TRBJ1-4; D call uncertain. This clonotype was sampled from a man aged 18 to 30 who had mild COVID-19 (a few samples of this study predate the infection). Cell type and time point are not known. The sequenced material came from PBMCs or a T cell subset sorted from them (not recorded which). The CDR3 coding sequence is TGTGCCAGCAGTTTAGGACAACTTGAAAAACTGTTTTTT. It translates to CASSLGQLEKLFF.